This paragraph covers one T cell receptor beta chain sequence. Its antigen is as yet unknown. This specimen belongs to a study of cytomegalovirus exposure and HLA in healthy donors. General study points: The authors listed over 150 TCR beta chains as cytomegalovirus-associated. HLA restriction was apparent for most CMV-associated TCR beta chains in a later analysis.

The PCR made use of 60 Vbeta and 13 Jbeta primers. The repertoire was sequenced with immunoSEQ multiplex PCR; TCRdb's copy has only in-frame clones and lacks some. The table has approximately 100,000 clones, roughly 70% seen once. The CDR3 is made up of 15 amino acids. Germline V gives CDR1 MNHNY, CDR2 SVGAGI (reference sequence). With 0 bases clipped from V and 1 base from J, the junction kept 2 bases outside the gene matches. The clonotype comes from a male donor in good health and CMV-seronegative. This chain links TRBV6-6 with TRBJ2-5; 7 nucleotides align to TRBD1. The sequenced material came from PBMCs. The CDR3 region is CASSYSRQGQETQYF. The CDR3 coding sequence is TGTGCCAGCAGTTACTCTAGACAGGGCCAAGAGACCCAGTACTTC.